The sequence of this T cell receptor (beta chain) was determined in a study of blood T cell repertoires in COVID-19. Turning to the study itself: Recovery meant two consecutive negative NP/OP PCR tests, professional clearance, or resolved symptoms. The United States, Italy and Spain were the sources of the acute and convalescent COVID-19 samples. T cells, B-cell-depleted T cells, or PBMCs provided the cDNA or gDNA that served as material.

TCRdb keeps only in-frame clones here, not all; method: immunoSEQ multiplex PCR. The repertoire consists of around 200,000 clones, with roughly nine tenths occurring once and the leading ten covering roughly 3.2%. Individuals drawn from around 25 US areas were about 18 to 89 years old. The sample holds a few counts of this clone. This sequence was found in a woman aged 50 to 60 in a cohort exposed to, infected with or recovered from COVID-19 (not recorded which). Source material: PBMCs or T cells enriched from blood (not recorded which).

CDR3 region: CASSLTQRTEAFF. CDR3 nucleotides: TGTGCCAGCAGCTTGACTCAACGCACTGAAGCTTTCTTT. The rearrangement joins TRBV7-8 to TRBJ1-1; D is uncertain. Trimming shortened V by 3 bases and J by 4 bases, and 9 bases separated the two germline ends. This CDR3 comprises 13 residues. Germline loops: CDR1 SGHVS, CDR2 FQNEAQ.